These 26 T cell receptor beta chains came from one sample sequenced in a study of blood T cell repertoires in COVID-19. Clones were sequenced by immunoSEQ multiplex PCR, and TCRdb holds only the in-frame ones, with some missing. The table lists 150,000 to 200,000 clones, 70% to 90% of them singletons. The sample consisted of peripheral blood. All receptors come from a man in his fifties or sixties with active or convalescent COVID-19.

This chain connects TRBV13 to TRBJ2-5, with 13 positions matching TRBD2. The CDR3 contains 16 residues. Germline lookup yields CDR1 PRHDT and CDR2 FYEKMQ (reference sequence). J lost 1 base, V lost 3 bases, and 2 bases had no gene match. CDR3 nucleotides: TGTGCCAGCAGCTTCGGGACTAGCGGGACCCAAGAGACCCAGTACTTC. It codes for CASSFGTSGTQETQYF.

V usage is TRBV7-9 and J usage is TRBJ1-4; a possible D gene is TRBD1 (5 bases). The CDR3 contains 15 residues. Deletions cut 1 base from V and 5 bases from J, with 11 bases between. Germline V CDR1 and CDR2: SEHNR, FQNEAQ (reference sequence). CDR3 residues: CASSLGGDQNEKLFF. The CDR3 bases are TGTGCCAGCAGCTTAGGGGGGGACCAAAATGAAAAACTGTTTTTT. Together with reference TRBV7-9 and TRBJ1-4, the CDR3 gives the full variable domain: DTGVSQNPRHKITKRGQNVTFRCDPISEHNRLYWYRQTLGQGPEFLTYFQNEAQLEKSRLLSDRFSAERPKGSFSTLEIQRTEQGDSAMYLCASSLGGDQNEKLFFGSGTQLSVL.

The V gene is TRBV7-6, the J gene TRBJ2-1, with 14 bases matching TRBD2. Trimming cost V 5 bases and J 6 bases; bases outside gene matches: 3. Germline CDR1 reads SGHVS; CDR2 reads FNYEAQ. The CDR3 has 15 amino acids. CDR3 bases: TGTGCCAGCAGCGAGGGACTAGCGGGAGTCAATGAGCAGTTCTTC. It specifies CASSEGLAGVNEQFF.

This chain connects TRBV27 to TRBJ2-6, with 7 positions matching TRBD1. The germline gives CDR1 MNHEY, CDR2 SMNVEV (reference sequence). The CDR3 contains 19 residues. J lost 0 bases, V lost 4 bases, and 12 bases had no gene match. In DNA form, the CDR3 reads TGTGCCAGCAGTTACTCGGGACAGCCCCGATACTCTGGGGCCAACGTCCTGACTTTC. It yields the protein CASSYSGQPRYSGANVLTF.

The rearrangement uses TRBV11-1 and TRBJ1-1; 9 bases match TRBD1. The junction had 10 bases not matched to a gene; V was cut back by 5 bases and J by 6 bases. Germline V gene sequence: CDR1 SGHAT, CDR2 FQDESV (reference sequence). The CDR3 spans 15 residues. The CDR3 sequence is CASSPRQGVRSEAFF. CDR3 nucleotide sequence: TGTGCCAGCAGCCCCCGACAGGGGGTGAGGTCTGAAGCTTTCTTT.

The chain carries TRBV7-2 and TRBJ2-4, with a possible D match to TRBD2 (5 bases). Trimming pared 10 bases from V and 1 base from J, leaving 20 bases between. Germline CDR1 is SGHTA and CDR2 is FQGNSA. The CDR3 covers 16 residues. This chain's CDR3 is CATQIMRAVAKNIQYF. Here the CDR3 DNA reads TGTGCCACCCAAATTATGAGGGCCGTGGCCAAAAACATTCAGTACTTC.

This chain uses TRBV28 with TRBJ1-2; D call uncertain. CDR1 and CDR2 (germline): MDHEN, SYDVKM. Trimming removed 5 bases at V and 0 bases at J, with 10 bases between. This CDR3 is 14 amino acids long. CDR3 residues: CASSPASANYGYTF. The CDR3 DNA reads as TGTGCCAGCAGTCCCGCCTCAGCTAACTATGGCTACACCTTC.

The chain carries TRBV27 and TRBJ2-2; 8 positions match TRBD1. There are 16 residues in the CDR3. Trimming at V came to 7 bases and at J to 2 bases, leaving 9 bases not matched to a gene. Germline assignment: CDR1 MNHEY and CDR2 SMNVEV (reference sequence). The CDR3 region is CASTNGQGFNTGELFF. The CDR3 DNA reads TGTGCCAGCACAAACGGACAGGGATTTAACACCGGGGAGCTGTTTTTT.

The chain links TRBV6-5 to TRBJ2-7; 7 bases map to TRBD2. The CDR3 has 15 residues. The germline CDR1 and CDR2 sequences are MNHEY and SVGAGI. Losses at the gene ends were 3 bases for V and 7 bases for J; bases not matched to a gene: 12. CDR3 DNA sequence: TGTGCCAGCAGTTATGGCCCGGGGGGAGGAAGGGAGCAGTACTTC. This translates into CASSYGPGGGREQYF.

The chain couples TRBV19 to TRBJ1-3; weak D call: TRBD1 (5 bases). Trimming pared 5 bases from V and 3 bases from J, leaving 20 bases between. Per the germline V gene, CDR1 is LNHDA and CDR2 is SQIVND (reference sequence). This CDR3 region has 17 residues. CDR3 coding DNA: TGTGCCAGTAGTCCCGCCCATACCACAGGCAATGGAAACACCATATATTTT. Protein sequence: CASSPAHTTGNGNTIYF.

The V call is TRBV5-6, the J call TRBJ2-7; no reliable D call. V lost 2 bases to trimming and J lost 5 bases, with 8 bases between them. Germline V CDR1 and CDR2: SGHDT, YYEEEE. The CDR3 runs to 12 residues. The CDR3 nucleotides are TGTGCCAGCAGCTTCGGAGCACACGAGCAGTACTTC. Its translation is CASSFGAHEQYF.

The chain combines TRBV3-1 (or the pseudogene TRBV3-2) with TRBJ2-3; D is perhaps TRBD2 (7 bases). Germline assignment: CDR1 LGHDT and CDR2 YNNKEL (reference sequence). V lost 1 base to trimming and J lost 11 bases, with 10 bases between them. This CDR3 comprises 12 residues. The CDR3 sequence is CASSQVRGGQYF. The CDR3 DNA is TGTGCCAGCAGCCAAGTGAGGGGGGGGCAGTATTTT.

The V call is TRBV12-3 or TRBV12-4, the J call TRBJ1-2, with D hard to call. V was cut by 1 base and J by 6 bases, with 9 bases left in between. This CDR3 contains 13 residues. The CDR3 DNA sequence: TGTGCCAGCAGTTTAGGCGGTGGAAATGGCTACACCTTC. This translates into CASSLGGGNGYTF.

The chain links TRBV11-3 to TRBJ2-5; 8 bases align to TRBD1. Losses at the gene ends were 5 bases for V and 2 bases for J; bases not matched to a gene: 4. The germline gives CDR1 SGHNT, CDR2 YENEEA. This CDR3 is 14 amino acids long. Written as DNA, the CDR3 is TGTGCCAGCAGCGGAACAGGGGGTCAAGAGACCCAGTACTTC. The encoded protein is CASSGTGGQETQYF.

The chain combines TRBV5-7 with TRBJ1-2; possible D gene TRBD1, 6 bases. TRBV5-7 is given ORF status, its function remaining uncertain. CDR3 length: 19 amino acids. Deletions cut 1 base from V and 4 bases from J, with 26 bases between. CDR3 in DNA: TGTGCCAGCAGCTTGAATCAGCTCAGCCGTCCGGGACACCTCTATGGCTACACCTTC. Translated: CASSLNQLSRPGHLYGYTF.

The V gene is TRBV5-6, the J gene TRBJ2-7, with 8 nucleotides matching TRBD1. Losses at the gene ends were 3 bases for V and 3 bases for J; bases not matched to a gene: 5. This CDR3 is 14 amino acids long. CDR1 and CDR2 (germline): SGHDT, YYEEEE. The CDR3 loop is CASSSTGGGYEQYF. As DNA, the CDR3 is TGTGCCAGCAGCTCCACAGGGGGAGGCTACGAGCAGTACTTC.

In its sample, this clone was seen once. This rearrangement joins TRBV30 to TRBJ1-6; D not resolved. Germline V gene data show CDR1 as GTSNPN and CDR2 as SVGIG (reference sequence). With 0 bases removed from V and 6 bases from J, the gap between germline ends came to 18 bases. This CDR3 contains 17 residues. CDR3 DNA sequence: TGTGCCTGGAGTGTACCTTTAGAGGCTCAGAGTAATTCACCCCTCCACTTT. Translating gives CAWSVPLEAQSNSPLHF.

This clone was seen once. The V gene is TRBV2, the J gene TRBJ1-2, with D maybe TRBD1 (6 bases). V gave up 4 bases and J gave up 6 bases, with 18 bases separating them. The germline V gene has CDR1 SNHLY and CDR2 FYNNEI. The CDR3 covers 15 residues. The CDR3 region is CASSVLLGAPNGYTF. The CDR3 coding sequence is TGTGCCAGCAGTGTACTTCTGGGGGCGCCGAATGGCTACACCTTC.

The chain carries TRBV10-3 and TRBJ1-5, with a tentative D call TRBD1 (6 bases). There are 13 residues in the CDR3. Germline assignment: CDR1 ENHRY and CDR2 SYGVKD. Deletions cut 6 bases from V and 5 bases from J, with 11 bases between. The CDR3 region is CAISPGVDQPQHF. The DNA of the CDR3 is TGTGCCATCAGCCCAGGGGTGGATCAGCCCCAGCATTTT.

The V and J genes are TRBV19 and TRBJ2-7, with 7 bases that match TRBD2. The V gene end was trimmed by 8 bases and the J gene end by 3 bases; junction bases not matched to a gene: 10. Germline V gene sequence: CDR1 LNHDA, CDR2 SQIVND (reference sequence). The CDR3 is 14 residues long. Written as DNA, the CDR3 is TGTGCCAGTTCCCCGGGCGGGAGTCTCTACGAGCAGTACTTC. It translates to CASSPGGSLYEQYF.

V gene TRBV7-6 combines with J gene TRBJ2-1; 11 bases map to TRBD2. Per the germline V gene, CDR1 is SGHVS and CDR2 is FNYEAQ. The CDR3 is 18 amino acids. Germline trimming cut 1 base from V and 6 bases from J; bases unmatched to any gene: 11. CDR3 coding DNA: TGTGCCAGCAGCTTAGTTAGGGGACTAGCGGCAGGAAGCAATGAGCAGTTCTTC. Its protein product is CASSLVRGLAAGSNEQFF.

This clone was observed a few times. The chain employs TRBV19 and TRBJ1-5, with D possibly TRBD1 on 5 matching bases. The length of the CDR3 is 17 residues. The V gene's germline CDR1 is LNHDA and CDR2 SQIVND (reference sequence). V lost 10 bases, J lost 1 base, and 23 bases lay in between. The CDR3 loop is CATHLPDNQKSNQPQHF. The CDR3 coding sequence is TGTGCCACCCACCTTCCGGACAATCAAAAAAGCAATCAGCCCCAGCATTTT.

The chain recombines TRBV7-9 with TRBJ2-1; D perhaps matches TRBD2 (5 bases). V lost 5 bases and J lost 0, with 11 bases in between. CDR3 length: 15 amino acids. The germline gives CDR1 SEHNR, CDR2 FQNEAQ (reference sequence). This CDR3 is CASSPGSFSYNEQFF. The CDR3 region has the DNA TGTGCCAGCAGCCCGGGGTCGTTCTCCTACAATGAGCAGTTCTTC.

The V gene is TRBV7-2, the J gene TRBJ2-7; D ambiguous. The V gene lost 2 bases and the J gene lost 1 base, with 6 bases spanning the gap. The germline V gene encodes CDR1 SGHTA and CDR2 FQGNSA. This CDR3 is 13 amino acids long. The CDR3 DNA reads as TGTGCCAGCAGCTTACAGGTATCCTACGAGCAGTACTTC. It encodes CASSLQVSYEQYF.

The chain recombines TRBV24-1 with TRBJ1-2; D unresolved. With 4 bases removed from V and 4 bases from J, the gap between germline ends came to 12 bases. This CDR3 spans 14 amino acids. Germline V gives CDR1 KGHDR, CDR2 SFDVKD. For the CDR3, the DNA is TGTGCCACCAGTGACTCCGGGGTACCCTATGGCTACACCTTC. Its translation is CATSDSGVPYGYTF.

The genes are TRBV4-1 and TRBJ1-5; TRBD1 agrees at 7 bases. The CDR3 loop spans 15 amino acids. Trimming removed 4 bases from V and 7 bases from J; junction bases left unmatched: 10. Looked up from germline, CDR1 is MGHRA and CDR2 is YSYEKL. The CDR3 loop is CASSPQPGGGQPQHF. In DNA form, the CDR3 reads TGCGCCAGCAGCCCCCAGCCAGGGGGTGGCCAGCCCCAGCATTTT.